The text below deals with one TCR beta chain. This CDR3 contains 16 residues. In germline, CDR1 is SGHRS, CDR2 YFSETQ. With 5 bases removed from V and 1 base from J, the gap between germline ends came to 18 bases. The data stem from a study of cytomegalovirus exposure and HLA in healthy donors. Sequencing used immunoSEQ multiplex PCR; TCRdb keeps in-frame clones, though not all of them. The sample consists of more than 110,000 clones, approximately 84% of them appearing once. The specimen was PBMCs. V usage is TRBV5-1 and J usage is TRBJ1-1; D perhaps matches TRBD1 (6 bases). The sequence was obtained from a woman between 25 and 40 years old in good health and CMV-seronegative. The CDR3 region has the DNA TGCGCCAGCAGTCCCGGGACACAATACACGAACACTGAAGCTTTCTTT. Protein product: CASSPGTQYTNTEAFF.